This is a list of T cell receptor beta chains from one sample in a study of molecular identifiers for immune sequencing clone quantification. TCRdb used MiXCR to reprocess the PCR reads, holding one entry per CDR3 protein. Altogether about 640,000 distinct CDR3 sequences are present, just under 20% being singletons, with the ten largest covering 0.7% to 1%. The material sequenced was naive CD8+ T cells from blood, with Jurkat cell RNA spiked in. These receptors were taken from a human donor in good health. Some libraries in this study had Jurkat cell RNA spiked in. The conserved cysteine and the conserved F or W are not part of the CDR3 here. The order of the fields is V gene, CDR3 protein.

v_gene: TRBV27
CDR3aa: ASTSGAEQF

v_gene: TRBV7-9
CDR3aa: ASSSASGSYEQY

v_gene: TRBV2
CDR3aa: ASSEAGGDSGARGEEQY

v_gene: TRBV6-2/TRBV6-3
CDR3aa: ASSQQRLAGEHTDTQY

v_gene: TRBV28
CDR3aa: ASSFSPGRRFPNQPQH

v_gene: TRBV5-4
CDR3aa: ASSLEDTGTFYGYT

v_gene: TRBV12-3/TRBV12-4
CDR3aa: ASSHPPTGELF

v_gene: TRBV5-6
CDR3aa: ASSPRGTGYEQY

v_gene: TRBV11-2
CDR3aa: ASSHPETGSYEQY

v_gene: TRBV27
CDR3aa: ASSSEGTEAF

v_gene: TRBV15
CDR3aa: ATSREGLAPGYEQY

v_gene: TRBV6-2/TRBV6-3
CDR3aa: ASSYTQRLAGVTSNEQF

v_gene: TRBV11-2
CDR3aa: ASSLRAGGRGTQY

v_gene: TRBV24-1
CDR3aa: APTPPGRNQPQH

v_gene: TRBV3-1
CDR3aa: ASSALDPNTGELF

v_gene: TRBV11-2
CDR3aa: ASKQGARSNQPQH

v_gene: TRBV4-1
CDR3aa: ASSQSGTGALF

v_gene: TRBV19
CDR3aa: ASSIGGTGVYEQY

v_gene: TRBV5-4
CDR3aa: ASSLNLATSTDTQY

v_gene: TRBV13
CDR3aa: ASSSGQTEAF

v_gene: TRBV4-3
CDR3aa: ASSQDLAGTSYEQY

v_gene: TRBV29-1
CDR3aa: SVPRGETQY

v_gene: TRBV12-3/TRBV12-4
CDR3aa: ATGGPSPSGANVLT

v_gene: TRBV4-3
CDR3aa: ASRGPGDNEQF

v_gene: TRBV7-9
CDR3aa: ASSSPGQASYEQY

v_gene: TRBV20-1
CDR3aa: SARDGVAESSYEQY

v_gene: TRBV13
CDR3aa: ASSFSLGGYEQY

v_gene: TRBV6-1
CDR3aa: ASRGQGSTEAF

v_gene: TRBV6-2/TRBV6-3
CDR3aa: ASSPPLLIPHVAKNIQY

v_gene: TRBV27
CDR3aa: ASRPTGAPGELF

v_gene: TRBV29-1
CDR3aa: SVEMFWGRSYGYT

v_gene: TRBV27
CDR3aa: ASRLIVAGGPGDTQY

v_gene: TRBV4-1
CDR3aa: ASSQDVYGYT

v_gene: TRBV20-1
CDR3aa: SARATSGRIHEQY

v_gene: TRBV29-1
CDR3aa: SVAEDYEQY

v_gene: TRBV28
CDR3aa: ASSIGANNEQF